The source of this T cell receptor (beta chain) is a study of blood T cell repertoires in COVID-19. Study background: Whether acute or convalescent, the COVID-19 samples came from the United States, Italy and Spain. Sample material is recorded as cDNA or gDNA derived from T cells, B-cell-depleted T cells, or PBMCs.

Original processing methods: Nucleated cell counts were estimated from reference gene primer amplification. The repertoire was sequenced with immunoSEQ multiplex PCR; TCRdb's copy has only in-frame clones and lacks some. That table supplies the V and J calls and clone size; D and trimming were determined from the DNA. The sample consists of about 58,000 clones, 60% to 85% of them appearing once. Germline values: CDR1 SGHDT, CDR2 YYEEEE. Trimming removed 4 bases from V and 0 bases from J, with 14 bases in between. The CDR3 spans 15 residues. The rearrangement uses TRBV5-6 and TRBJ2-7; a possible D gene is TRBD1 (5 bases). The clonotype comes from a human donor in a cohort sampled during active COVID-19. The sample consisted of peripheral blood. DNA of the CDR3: TGTGCCAGCAGCCACGGACACCAGATCTCCTACGAGCAGTACTTC. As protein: CASSHGHQISYEQYF.